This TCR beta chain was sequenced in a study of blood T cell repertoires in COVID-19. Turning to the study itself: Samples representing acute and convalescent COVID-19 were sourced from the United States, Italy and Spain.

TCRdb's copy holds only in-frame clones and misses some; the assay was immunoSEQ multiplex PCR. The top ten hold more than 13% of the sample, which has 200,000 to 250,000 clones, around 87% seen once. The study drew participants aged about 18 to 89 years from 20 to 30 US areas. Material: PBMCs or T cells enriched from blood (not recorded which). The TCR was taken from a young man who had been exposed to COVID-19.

In nucleotides, the CDR3 is TGCGCCAGCAGCCAAGAGGAGACTCTACTCCACACTGAAGCTTTCTTT. Encoded protein: CASSQEETLLHTEAFF. The V and J genes are TRBV4-3 and TRBJ1-1, with D hard to call. The CDR3 runs to 16 residues. Germline V gene data show CDR1 as LGHNA and CDR2 as YSLEER. The ends were cut back, 0 bases at V and 3 bases at J, with 14 bases in the middle.